These 10 T cell receptor beta chains were all obtained from the same sample, sequenced in a study of identical twins (dated by TCRdb to 2016 to 2017). Libraries came from 5' RACE. Sequenced using an Illumina HiSeq 2000. TCRdb passed the public sequencing reads through fastp at Q25 and MiXCR, retaining productive beta sequences. Every CDR3 protein is listed once, alongside the most common genes and DNA of its rows. Recorded for this sample are approximately 600,000 distinct CDR3 sequences; approximately 9.6% of them occurred a single time. Under 3% of the sample is taken by the ten largest. This same sample was also taken into another study, of yellow fever vaccine responses in identical twins.

The sequenced sample was PBMCs. The receptors derive from a woman in her late teens or twenties in good health.

This clonotype has a handful of counts. The genes are TRBV28 and TRBJ2-7, with TRBD2 as a possible D gene (5 bases). The V gene lost 3 bases and the J gene lost 1 base, with 28 bases spanning the gap. From germline, CDR1 is MDHEN and CDR2 SYDVKM. There are 20 residues in the CDR3. CDR3 in DNA: TGTGCCAGCAGTTTCACGCTGACCGGAGGCGTTTCCCCGGGATCCTACGAGCAGTACTTC. The encoded protein is CASSFTLTGGVSPGSYEQYF.

The V gene is TRBV12-3 or TRBV12-4, the J gene TRBJ2-7, with 10 bases aligning to TRBD2. The CDR3 totals 14 residues. Losses at the gene ends were 5 bases for V and 0 bases for J; bases not matched to a gene: 1. The chain's CDR3 is CASSTSGTSYEQYF. CDR3 bases: TGTGCCAGCAGTACTAGCGGGACCTCCTACGAGCAGTACTTC.

The sample holds a few counts of this clonotype. This rearrangement joins TRBV7-9 to TRBJ1-1; the D is unclear. Germline-derived CDR1 and CDR2 are SEHNR and FQNEAQ (reference sequence). This CDR3 region has 14 residues. The V gene lost 2 bases and the J gene lost 2 bases, with 9 bases spanning the gap. The CDR3 DNA reads TGTGCCAGCAGCTTACCCCTTTCCAACACTGAAGCTTTCTTT. It encodes CASSLPLSNTEAFF.

In this sample, this clonotype turned up many times. This rearrangement joins TRBV6-4 to TRBJ2-1; D is uncertain. The V and J ends lost 6 bases and 7 bases respectively, with 16 bases between them. The CDR3 extends over 14 amino acids. Per the germline V gene, CDR1 is MRHNA and CDR2 is SNTAGT. Written as DNA, the CDR3 is TGTGCCAGCAGGACGGATGGAGAACATAATGAGCAGTTCTTC. This gives the protein CASRTDGEHNEQFF.

This clonotype was detected a few times. The rearrangement uses TRBV4-2 and TRBJ2-2, with TRBD2 matching over 10 bases. With V trimmed by 4 bases and J by 5 bases, 10 bases remained unmatched. Looked up from germline, CDR1 is LGHNA and CDR2 is YNFKEQ. The CDR3 runs 17 residues. CDR3 in DNA: TGTGCCAGCAGCCCACCCCCCCTAGCGGGAGTAACCGGGGAGCTGTTTTTT. This gives the protein CASSPPPLAGVTGELFF.

The V and J genes are TRBV5-1 and TRBJ1-6; D is uncertain. CDR3 length: 14 residues. CDR1 is SGHRS, CDR2 YFSETQ, per germline. V was cut by 0 bases and J by 13 bases, with 14 bases left in between. The CDR3 DNA is TGCGCCAGCAGCTTGGAAAGTCCTGGACGGCCCCTCCACTTT. It yields the protein CASSLESPGRPLHF.

This sequence joins TRBV28 and TRBJ1-2, with TRBD1 as a possible D gene (5 bases). The CDR3 has 15 amino acids. V was clipped by 1 base and J by 7 bases, with 16 bases between them. Germline V gives CDR1 MDHEN, CDR2 SYDVKM. This CDR3 is CASSLYAREASGYTF. The CDR3 DNA reads as TGTGCCAGCAGTTTATATGCCAGGGAGGCCTCTGGCTACACCTTC.

This sequence joins TRBV12-3 or TRBV12-4 and TRBJ2-3, with no clear D. This CDR3 region has 13 residues. Deletions cut 7 bases from V and 2 bases from J, with 10 bases between. The CDR3 coding sequence is TGTGCCAGCACCTTGTCTAACACAGATACGCAGTATTTT. This translates into CASTLSNTDTQYF.

The genes are TRBV3-1 and TRBJ2-5, with 11 bases that match TRBD2. Germline V gene data show CDR1 as LGHDT and CDR2 as YNNKEL (reference sequence). After removal of 1 base from V and 4 bases from J, the junction contained 2 bases not matched to a gene. The length of the CDR3 is 15 residues. As DNA, the CDR3 is TGTGCCAGCAGCCAAGTAGCGGGGGGGCGAGAGACCCAGTACTTC. It translates to CASSQVAGGRETQYF.

The rearrangement links TRBV6-2 or TRBV6-3 to TRBJ2-7; tentatively, D is TRBD2 (6 bases). Germline V lookup: CDR1 MNHEY, CDR2 SVGEGT. V was shortened by 7 bases and J by 3 bases, with 10 bases between the two germline ends. This CDR3 region has 12 residues. The CDR3 protein is CASISGHYEQYF. The CDR3 DNA is TGTGCCAGCATTAGCGGCCACTACGAGCAGTACTTC.